This TCR beta chain was sequenced during a study of brain T cells in children with intractable seizures. Points from the study as a whole: Clones missing pre-surgery may reflect undersampling of that blood sample.

TCRdb's copy holds only in-frame clones and misses some; the assay was immunoSEQ multiplex PCR. The table includes about 350,000 clones, over 90% detected once. Regarding this clone: Its antigen is not known.

Trimming took off 4 bases at V and 5 bases at J, with 15 bases between the two ends. This CDR3 is 14 amino acids long. CDR1 is SGHNT, CDR2 YYREEE, per germline (reference sequence). Time point indicated: blood from clinic visit 5 months post-surgery; TSC patient then seizure free. This clonotype was obtained from a boy less than two years old with tuberous sclerosis and intractable seizures. The chain employs TRBV5-4 and TRBJ2-5; a possible D gene is TRBD1 (6 bases). The sequencing here drew on peripheral blood, taken 4 to 5 months after surgery. This CDR3 is CASSPTDRRETQYF. CDR3 in DNA: TGTGCCAGCAGCCCTACAGACAGGAGGGAGACCCAGTACTTC. Supplemented by reference TRBV5-4 and TRBJ2-5, the full variable domain reads ETGVTQSPTHLIKTRGQQVTLRCSSQSGHNTVSWYQQALGQGPQFIFQYYREEENGRGNFPPRFSGLQFPNYSSELNVNALELDDSALYLCASSPTDRRETQYFGPGTRLLVL.